This T cell receptor (beta chain) was documented in a study of cytomegalovirus exposure and HLA in healthy donors (dated 2017 in TCRdb). The study in broad terms: According to an earlier analysis of several hundred of the donors, about 190 million T cells yielded 117 million unique TCR beta sequences and 250 to 350 Gb of sequence data. Rather than using new phenotypic data, the later analysis identified candidate immune exposures from TCR beta sequences and from how often those sequences occurred across donors. To predict cytomegalovirus infection status, the study brought together high-throughput TCR immunosequencing, statistical association of individual TCRs with disease status, and machine learning. To study patterns of TCR occurrence, a later analysis re-analyzed previously published TCR beta repertoires from around 660 donors and added high-resolution HLA genotyping. Donor age, sex, ethnicity and CMV serostatus were compiled alongside the repertoire data. On average, over 200,000 unique TCR beta nucleotide sequences were sequenced per donor among some 430 genotyped donors of the cohort, with roughly 20% of those sequences being non-productive. Class I and class II HLA loci were covered by the typing at four-digit resolution. An earlier analysis of approximately 500 of the donors applied high-throughput TCR beta sequencing to assess whether each TCR beta V gene segment acted as functional or pseudogenic. Five DR-DQ haplotypes were treated as single units for association and clustering because of strong linkage in the cohort. The study was designed to test whether signatures of past pathogen exposure could be identified by cataloging public T cell receptors. In a later genetic analysis, genome-wide SNP genotypes for about three fifths of the roughly 670 donors were used, and that subset was treated as a discovery cohort. Besides the first cohort of around 700 subjects, a separate validation cohort made up of over 95 different subjects was used. Of the roughly 400 genotyped donors, roughly 80% fell in the genetic ancestry cluster associated with self-reported Caucasian donors. Typing coverage differed by locus: A, B, C, DRB1 and DQB1 were typed in about 629-640 donors, DQA1 in about 500, DPA1 in approximately 600, and DPB1 in about 450. An early release covering some 640 HLA-typed donors comprised about 300 gigabases of sequencing data and 85 million or so unique TCR sequences. All discovery cohort repertoires had been generated using a single sequencing platform. Using immunosequencing, the study profiled T cell repertoires from 550 to 750 subjects and related those repertoires to cytomegalovirus serostatus. Points the paper makes about the study in general: Because counts were too low, about 15 rarely observed V segments, including chromosome 9 orphons, were left out of the earlier analysis of some 640 of the donors. In the study, some 160 TCR beta chains were listed as associated with cytomegalovirus. In both the original and validation cohorts, the classifier was reported to diagnose cytomegalovirus status with high specificity and sensitivity. Assigning TCR associations to individual alleles was difficult when HLA alleles, especially DR and DQ, strongly co-occurred. A further reported finding was that TCR beta sequences accurately predicted the HLA-A and HLA-B alleles for most subjects in the first cohort. Some IMGT-functional V segments, including TRBV6-2 and TRBV6-3, could not be told apart with the 87-base-pair reads, so those segments were excluded. Across donors, most TCR sequences were observed very rarely, whereas some public TCRs were present in many individuals. Compared with equally common non-associated chains, HLA-associated TCR beta chains in a later analysis were more clonally expanded and had lower generation probabilities. This cohort had only TCR beta chains sequenced, and the lack of alpha or paired-chain data limited which features could be detected. In vitro tests confirmed that a few of the cytomegalovirus-associated TCR beta chains recognize cytomegalovirus antigens. Compared with the 666-donor mean, donors in an Asian-associated ancestry cluster had fewer N-insertions in productive TCRs, according to a later genetic analysis. Roughly uniform sequencing depth across donors was assumed in presence/absence analyses, although this assumption may not hold. A group of highly shared sequence variants was considered likely to be a technical artifact of the sequencing pipeline. Linkage disequilibrium might explain the correlated functional status among segregating V segments, but an unknown experimental factor could not be excluded. In an earlier analysis of several hundred of the donors, most TCR beta V segments were observed in productive rearrangements about 87% or about 30% of the time, broadly matching IMGT annotations. In a later genetic analysis, a missense DCLRE1C variant was associated with V-gene and J-gene trimming of TCR beta chains, and the association was replicated in an independent cohort. Several of the top co-occurrence clusters appeared to be linked to parvovirus B19, influenza, CMV and Epstein-Barr virus, according to a later analysis. The authors suggested that the approach could potentially be generalized to other disease states and immunological phenotypes. A later analysis found that most CMV-associated TCR beta chains appeared HLA-restricted, with HLA associations seemingly driven largely by CMV exposure. Because some donors lacked HLA typing at each locus, the association tests relied only on the typed subset. CMV serostatus was the only immune exposure information available for the cohort. According to a later analysis, TCR association rates differed among HLA loci, with DRB1 alleles showing the most associated TCRs and HLA-C alleles showing the fewest. Specific HLA alleles were associated with more than 15,000 TCR beta sequences at a false discovery rate of 0.05 in a later analysis.

The cohort comprised 550 to 700 healthy bone marrow donors. At the time of sampling, every cohort member was nominally healthy, though immune exposures that went unrecorded were likely present. The donor was CMV seropositive and belonged to the group of 270 or so seropositive cohort members. Each donor provided a peripheral blood sample, and peripheral blood mononuclear cells were used for TCR beta sequencing. The Qiagen DNeasy Blood Extraction Kit was used to extract genomic DNA from the blood cell samples. In its sample, this clone was seen a few times. Its target antigen remains unknown. No base quality information exists; no much larger clone differs at one position. Libraries were built with the immunoSEQ multiplex PCR assay. For the multiplex PCR, a mixture combining 60 forward primers for TCR Vbeta segments and 13 reverse primers for TCR Jbeta segments was used. The CDR3 region of rearranged TCR beta genes was amplified from genomic DNA by a multiplex PCR assay. The Illumina HiSeq System was used to sequence the amplified TCR beta libraries as 87-base-pair reads. In the authors' own workflow: A later analysis tallied roughly 76 million unique TCR beta chains across the approximately 670 repertoires, and 10 million to 11 million of those chains were shared by two or more donors. To remove PCR and sequencing errors, raw reads were error-corrected and collapsed into unique sequences using a nearest-neighbor algorithm that merged closely related sequences. CDR3 sequences were aligned to IMGT reference sequences to assign V, D and J gene segments. For a sequence to be retained, at least a six-nucleotide match to both a V gene segment and a J gene segment was required. Rearrangements were classified as productive when the CDR3 lacked stop codons and remained in frame with V and J, and all other rearrangements were classified as non-productive. Following IMGT convention, CDR3 was defined as the stretch from the second conserved V-encoded cysteine up to the conserved J-encoded phenylalanine. Sequences without an unambiguous match to a single V gene segment were excluded from the earlier analysis of a few hundred of the donors. An earlier analysis of 587 of the donors called V segments functional above 56.7% productive rearrangements and segregating when the between-donor standard deviation exceeded 5%. A statistical classification framework was developed to diagnose cytomegalovirus status using the catalog of TCR beta chain sequences. In a later analysis, TCR nucleotide sequences were compared against IMGT/GENE-DB human TR gene sequences so that V and J genes could be assigned. In a later analysis, CDR3 sequences and most-parsimonious VDJ recombination scenarios were assigned using the TCRdist pipeline. In a later analysis, each TCR beta chain was defined by its CDR3 amino acid sequence together with its V-gene family, and reads lacking a unique V-gene family were excluded. A later analysis removed roughly 590 highly shared, low-generation-probability nucleotide sequences to deal with suspected cross-contamination and a sequencing artifact. For each public chain, a later analysis derived a clonal expansion index from normalized ranks of inferred template counts within each repertoire. A later analysis computed generation probabilities with a VDJ recombination model fitted to out-of-frame rearrangements, and checked the results against IGoR. Hypergeometric tests were used in a later analysis to score TCR-TCR, TCR-HLA and TCR-CMV co-occurrence, with a repertoire-size bias correction applied to the TCR pairs. To estimate false discovery rates, a later analysis permuted the HLA or CMV assignments 20 times. In a later analysis, co-occurring TCRs were grouped with DBSCAN, and TCRdist sequence similarity was added when clustering was performed within HLA-allele-positive subsets. Repertoires with fewer than 30,000 or more than 120,000 public chains were left out of co-occurrence clustering, as were five repertoires with anomalous nucleotide sharing. TCRdb re-hosts the immuneACCESS table, in-frame sequences only. Its copies lack some clones; in the studies checked, an unresolved V gene accounts for under half of them, and the cause for the rest is not known. The V and J calls and the clone size are those of that table, but D and trimming were determined from the DNA. The sample includes about 160,000 clones, with 70% to 80% observed a single time. The ten largest clones take up about 4% of the sample.

V is shortened by 3 bases, J by 2 bases, and the region joining them spans 12 bases. The germline V gene supplies CDR1 MNHNS and CDR2 SASEGT. The CDR3 goes from the cysteine to the phenylalanine over 15 residues. Of the read, only the CDR3 DNA is kept; its 45 bases are in frame from base 1. Sequencing was carried out using PBMCs. The V and J genes are TRBV6-1 and TRBJ2-3; tentative D gene TRBD1, with 5 bases matching. The TCR originated in a man younger than 40 in good health and CMV-seropositive. Here the CDR3 is given as CASSDYAGNTDTQYF. The nucleotide sequence is given as TGTGCCAGCAGTGACTATGCAGGGAACACAGATACGCAGTATTTT.